The T cell receptor beta chain under discussion was sequenced for a study of CD8+CD57+ T cells in acquired aplastic anemia. Germline assignment: CDR1 LGHNA and CDR2 YNFKEQ. There are 14 residues in the CDR3. The J segment lost 1 base and the V segment lost 4 bases, leaving 4 bases of the junction unmatched. TCR beta VDJ combinations and CDR3 sequences were profiled from genomic DNA. Via MiXCR, TCRdb re-called the reads, giving one row per CDR3 protein. Of approximately 70,000 distinct CDR3 sequences in the sample, about 50% were seen once. The source is a human donor in good health, serving as a control. This chain joins TRBV4-2 and TRBJ2-7; 7 bases are shared with TRBD1. Specimen: sorted CD4+, CD8+, or CD8+CD57+ T cells (not recorded which) from PBMCs. The chain's CDR3 is CASSLRDSSYEQYF. CDR3 coding DNA: TGTGCCAGCAGCCTCCGGGACAGTTCCTACGAGCAGTACTTC.